The 12 T cell receptor beta chains below come from one sample, sequenced in a study of human T cells and chemical hapten exposure. As to time point: patch test 1, 2 weeks after DPC sensitization. Sample treatment: therapeutic diphenylcyclopropenone sensitization with weekly scalp DPC. TCRdb called the RACE reads again in MiXCR, with one record for every CDR3 protein. This sample has about 380,000 distinct CDR3 sequences, with roughly 4.8% found just once. The source was whole blood, collected in connection with sensitization to the hapten diphenylcyclopropenone (DPC). All receptors derive from a woman aged 45-60 years with alopecia areata. Some clones in this sample may be carry-over from other donors' samples.

This clonotype showed up just a few times. The chain uses TRBV12-3 or TRBV12-4 and TRBJ2-2; maybe TRBD1 (6 bases). CDR3 length: 13 amino acids. Trimming pared 1 base from V and 8 bases from J, leaving 8 bases between. The CDR3 nucleotides are TGTGCCAGCAGTTTAGGGACAGAAGGGGAGCTGTTTTTT. This translates into CASSLGTEGELFF.

J is TRBJ2-5 and V is TRBV5-1, with 7 bases aligning to TRBD1. Germline V gene data show CDR1 as SGHRS and CDR2 as YFSETQ. The CDR3 runs to 17 residues. Trimming at V came to 4 bases and at J to 5 bases, leaving 17 bases not matched to a gene. In DNA, the CDR3 is TGCGCCAGCAGCCGGCTAGTGAGGGGGCTGGGATTGGAGACCCAGTACTTC. As protein: CASSRLVRGLGLETQYF.

This clonotype was recorded at least ten times. This rearrangement joins TRBV6-6 to TRBJ1-1; maybe TRBD1 (5 bases). The length of the CDR3 is 12 residues. Germline V gene lookup returns CDR1 MNHNY and CDR2 SVGAGI (reference sequence). V lost 7 bases and J 1 base, leaving 7 bases between the germline ends. The CDR3 reads CASTQGNTEAFF. The CDR3 coding sequence is TGTGCCAGCACCCAGGGGAACACTGAAGCTTTCTTT.

Many counts were recorded for this clonotype. The chain uses TRBV6-1 and TRBJ1-5; possibly TRBD1 for D (5 bases). CDR1 MNHNS and CDR2 SASEGT come from the germline V gene. V shed 2 bases and J shed 0 bases, with 8 bases lying between them. The CDR3 spans 15 residues. The CDR3 loop reads CASSERGASNQPQHF. In nucleotides, the CDR3 is TGTGCCAGCAGTGAAAGAGGGGCTAGCAATCAGCCCCAGCATTTT.

This clonotype occurred many times. The chain is built from TRBV6-6 and TRBJ1-4; 9 nucleotides agree with TRBD1. The CDR3 sequence is 16 residues long. Losses at the gene ends were 4 bases for V and 5 bases for J; bases not matched to a gene: 8. CDR1 and CDR2 (germline): MNHNY, SVGAGI (reference sequence). The CDR3 region has the DNA TGTGCCAGCAGTTCCAACCGGGACAGGGAAAATGAAAAACTGTTTTTT. Protein product: CASSSNRDRENEKLFF.

This clonotype was counted at least ten times. The chain uses TRBV7-2 and TRBJ2-1; 8 nucleotides agree with TRBD1. V shed 1 base, J shed 2 bases, and the junction held 1 base outside the gene matches. Germline lookup yields CDR1 SGHTA and CDR2 FQGNSA. This CDR3 is built from 15 residues. This CDR3 reads CASSLGQGPYNEQFF. The DNA of the CDR3 is TGTGCCAGCAGCTTAGGACAGGGGCCCTACAATGAGCAGTTCTTC.

This clonotype appeared many times. The chain carries TRBV27 and TRBJ2-7; D not resolved. Germline V gene lookup returns CDR1 MNHEY and CDR2 SMNVEV (reference sequence). V was clipped by 2 bases and J by 3 bases, with 5 bases between them. The CDR3 has 12 residues. The CDR3: CASSLPLYEQYF. The DNA of the CDR3 is TGTGCCAGCAGTTTACCCCTCTACGAGCAGTACTTC.

This clonotype occurred many times. This chain joins TRBV7-8 and TRBJ2-3; 7 nucleotides agree with TRBD1. The CDR3 sequence is 17 residues long. Germline lookup yields CDR1 SGHVS and CDR2 FQNEAQ. V shed 6 bases and J 3 bases; nucleotides not matched to a gene: 15. The CDR3 DNA reads TGTGCCAGCAGGCCCCACAGGGGAACCCTACCTACAGATACGCAGTATTTT. It is translated as CASRPHRGTLPTDTQYF.

This clonotype was found many times. This sequence joins TRBV5-4 and TRBJ2-5; the D is unclear. V was clipped by 5 bases and J by 1 base, with 9 bases between them. CDR3 length: 13 residues. Germline V gene data show CDR1 as SGHNT and CDR2 as YYREEE (reference sequence). The DNA for the CDR3 is TGTGCCAGCAGTTTCGCCCTCCAAGAGACCCAGTACTTC. Translation gives CASSFALQETQYF. Full variable domain (outside the CDR3, taken from reference TRBV5-4 and TRBJ2-5): ETGVTQSPTHLIKTRGQQVTLRCSSQSGHNTVSWYQQALGQGPQFIFQYYREEENGRGNFPPRFSGLQFPNYSSELNVNALELDDSALYLCASSFALQETQYFGPGTRLLVL.

In its sample, this clonotype was seen a few times. The chain recombines TRBV11-2 with TRBJ1-5, with 7 bases lining up with TRBD1. Germline CDR1 reads SGHAT; CDR2 reads FQNNGV. The junction had 8 bases not matched to a gene; V was cut back by 6 bases and J by 3 bases. The CDR3 spans 15 residues. CDR3 loop: CASSATGVNNQPQHF. The CDR3 DNA follows: TGTGCCAGCAGTGCCACAGGGGTAAACAATCAGCCCCAGCATTTT. Full variable domain (missing parts from reference TRBV11-2 and TRBJ1-5): EAGVAQSPRYKIIEKRQSVAFWCNPISGHATLYWYQQILGQGPKLLIQFQNNGVVDDSQLPKDRFSAERLKGVDSTLKIQPAKLEDSAVYLCASSATGVNNQPQHFGDGTRLSIL.

This clonotype was recorded a few times. V and J are TRBV4-2 and TRBJ2-3; 11 nucleotides line up with TRBD2. CDR3 length equals 17 residues. CDR1 and CDR2 (germline): LGHNA, YNFKEQ. Germline trimming cut 4 bases from V and 4 bases from J; bases unmatched to any gene: 10. The CDR3 sequence: CASSLPIAGGPSDTQYF. As DNA, the CDR3 is TGTGCCAGCAGCCTTCCGATAGCGGGAGGGCCGTCAGATACGCAGTATTTT.

The CDR3 spells CASSMETGGGRSNQPQHF. DNA of the CDR3: TGTGCCAGCAGCATGGAGACAGGGGGTGGTCGGAGCAATCAGCCCCAGCATTTT. The chain is built from TRBV7-8 and TRBJ1-5, with 9 bases identical to TRBD1. From germline, CDR1 is SGHVS and CDR2 FQNEAQ. The CDR3 has 18 residues. V dropped 5 bases and J dropped 1; count of bases not matched to a gene: 12.